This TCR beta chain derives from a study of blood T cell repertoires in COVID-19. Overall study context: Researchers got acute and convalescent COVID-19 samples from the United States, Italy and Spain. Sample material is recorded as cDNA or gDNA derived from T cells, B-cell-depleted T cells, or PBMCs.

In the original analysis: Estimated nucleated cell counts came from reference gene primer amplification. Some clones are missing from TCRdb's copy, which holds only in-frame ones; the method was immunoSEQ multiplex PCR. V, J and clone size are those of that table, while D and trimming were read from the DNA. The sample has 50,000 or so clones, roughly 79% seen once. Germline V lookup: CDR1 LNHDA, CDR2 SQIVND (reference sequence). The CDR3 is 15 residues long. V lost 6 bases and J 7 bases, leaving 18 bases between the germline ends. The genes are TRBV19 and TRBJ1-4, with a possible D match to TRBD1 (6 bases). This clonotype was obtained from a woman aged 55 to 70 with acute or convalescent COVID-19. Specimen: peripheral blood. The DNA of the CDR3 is TGTGCCAGTAGGAATCTACAGGGACTAGGTGAAAAACTGTTTTTT. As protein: CASRNLQGLGEKLFF.